This T cell receptor beta chain was observed in a study of cytomegalovirus exposure and HLA in healthy donors. Worth noting for this clone: Its antigen is unknown.

The PCR ran on 60 Vbeta and 13 Jbeta primers. Here immunoSEQ multiplex PCR was the method, and the copy in TCRdb shows in-frame clones only, minus some. There are around 40,000 clones in the sample; about nine tenths occur only once, and 8% lies in the top ten. V was clipped by 0 bases and J by 14 bases, with 14 bases between them. The CDR3 is made up of 13 amino acids. Looked up from germline, CDR1 is MNHNY and CDR2 is SVGAGI (reference sequence). Notes on the study in general: Generally TCR sequences proved uncommon, though certain public TCRs appeared in numerous donors.

This clonotype was sampled from a woman aged 40 to 49 in good health and CMV-seropositive. Sequencing used PBMCs. The chain employs TRBV6-6 and TRBJ1-5, with D unresolved. CDR3 region: CASSYSQAGGEHF. The CDR3 DNA sequence: TGTGCCAGCAGTTACTCCCAAGCTGGCGGGGAGCATTTT.